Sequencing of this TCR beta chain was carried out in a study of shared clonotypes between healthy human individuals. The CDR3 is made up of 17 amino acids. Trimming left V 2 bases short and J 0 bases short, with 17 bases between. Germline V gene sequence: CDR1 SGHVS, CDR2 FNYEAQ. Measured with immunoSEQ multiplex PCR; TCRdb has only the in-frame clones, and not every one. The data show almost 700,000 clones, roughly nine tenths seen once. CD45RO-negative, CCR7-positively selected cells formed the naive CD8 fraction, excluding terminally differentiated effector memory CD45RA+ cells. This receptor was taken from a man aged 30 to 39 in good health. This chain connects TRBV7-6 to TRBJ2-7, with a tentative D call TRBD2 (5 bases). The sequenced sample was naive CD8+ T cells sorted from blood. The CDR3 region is CASSLRGAGTSSYEQYF. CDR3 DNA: TGTGCCAGCAGCTTACGGGGAGCAGGAACAAGCTCCTACGAGCAGTACTTC.